This paragraph covers one T cell receptor (beta chain) sequence. Study processing details: Nucleated cell counts were estimated from reference gene primer amplification. Profiled with immunoSEQ multiplex PCR; TCRdb holds only in-frame clones, not every one. Clonal size and the V and J genes are those of that table, whereas D and trimming came from the DNA. The top ten hold around 0.63% of the sample, which has 150,000 or so clones, about 87% seen once. This entry belongs to a study of blood T cell repertoires in COVID-19. Turning to the study itself: Material from acute and convalescent COVID-19 was sourced from the United States, Italy and Spain. T cells, B-cell-depleted T cells, or PBMCs supplied cDNA or gDNA.

The J segment lost 7 bases and the V segment lost 4 bases, leaving 8 bases of the junction unmatched. Germline V gives CDR1 SGHRS, CDR2 YFSETQ. This CDR3 is 14 amino acids long. Sequencing used peripheral blood. The J gene is TRBJ2-3, the V gene TRBV5-1; 8 bases line up with TRBD1. The sequence derives from a man aged 55 to 70 with COVID-19, enrolled during active disease. The CDR3 nucleotides read TGCGCCAGCAGCCCCGGGACAGGCCTAAATACGCAGTATTTT. It is translated as CASSPGTGLNTQYF.